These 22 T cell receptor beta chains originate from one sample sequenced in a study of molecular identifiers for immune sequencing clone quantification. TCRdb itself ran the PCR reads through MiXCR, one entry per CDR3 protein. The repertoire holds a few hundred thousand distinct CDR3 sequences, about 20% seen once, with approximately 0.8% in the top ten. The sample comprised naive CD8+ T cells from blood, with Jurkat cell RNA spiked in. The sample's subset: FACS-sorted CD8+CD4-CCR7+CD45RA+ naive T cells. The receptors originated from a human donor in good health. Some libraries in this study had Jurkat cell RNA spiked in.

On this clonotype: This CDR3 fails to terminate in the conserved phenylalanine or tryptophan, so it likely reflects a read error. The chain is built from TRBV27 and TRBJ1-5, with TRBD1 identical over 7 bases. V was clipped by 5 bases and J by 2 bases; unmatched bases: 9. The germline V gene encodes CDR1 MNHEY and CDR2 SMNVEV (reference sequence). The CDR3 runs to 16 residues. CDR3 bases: TGTGCCAGCAGTAAACTAGACAGGGTCGGCAATCAGCCCCAGCATCTT. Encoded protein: CASSKLDRVGNQPQHL.

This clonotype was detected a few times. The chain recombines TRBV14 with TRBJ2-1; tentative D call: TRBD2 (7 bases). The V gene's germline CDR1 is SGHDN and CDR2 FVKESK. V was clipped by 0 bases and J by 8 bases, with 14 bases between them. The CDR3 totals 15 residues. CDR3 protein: CASSQDRGGAHEQFF. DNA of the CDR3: TGTGCCAGCAGCCAAGATCGTGGGGGGGCCCATGAGCAGTTCTTC.

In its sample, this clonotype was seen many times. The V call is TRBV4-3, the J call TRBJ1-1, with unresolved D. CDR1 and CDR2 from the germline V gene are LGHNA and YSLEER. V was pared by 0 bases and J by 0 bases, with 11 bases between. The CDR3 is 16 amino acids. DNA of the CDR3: TGCGCCAGCAGCCAAGATCTAGGCTCCATGAACACTGAAGCTTTCTTT. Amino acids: CASSQDLGSMNTEAFF.

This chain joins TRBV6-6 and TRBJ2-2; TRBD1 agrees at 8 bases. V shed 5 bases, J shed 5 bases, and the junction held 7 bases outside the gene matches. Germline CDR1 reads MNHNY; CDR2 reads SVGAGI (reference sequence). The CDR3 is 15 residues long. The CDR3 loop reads CASSGRDRITGELFF. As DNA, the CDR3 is TGTGCCAGCAGTGGCCGGGACAGGATAACCGGGGAGCTGTTTTTT.

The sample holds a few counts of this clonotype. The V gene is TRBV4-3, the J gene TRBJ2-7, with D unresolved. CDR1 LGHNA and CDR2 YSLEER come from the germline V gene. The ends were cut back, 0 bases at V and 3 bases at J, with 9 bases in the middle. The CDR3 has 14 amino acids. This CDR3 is CASSQDLRNYEQYF. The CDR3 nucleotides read TGCGCCAGCAGCCAAGACTTGAGAAACTACGAGCAGTACTTC.

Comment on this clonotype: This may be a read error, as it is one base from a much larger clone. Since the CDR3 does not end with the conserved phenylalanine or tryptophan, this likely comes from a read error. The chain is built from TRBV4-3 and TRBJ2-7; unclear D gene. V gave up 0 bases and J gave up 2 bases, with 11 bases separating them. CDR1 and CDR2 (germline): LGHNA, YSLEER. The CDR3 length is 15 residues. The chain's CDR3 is CASSQDRNSPYEQYY. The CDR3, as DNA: TGCGCCAGCAGCCAAGATCGAAACAGCCCCTACGAGCAGTACTAC.

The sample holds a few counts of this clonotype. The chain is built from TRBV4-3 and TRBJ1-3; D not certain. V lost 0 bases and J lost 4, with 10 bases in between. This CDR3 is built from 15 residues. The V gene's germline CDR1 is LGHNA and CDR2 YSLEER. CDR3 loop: CASSQEYTTGNTIYF. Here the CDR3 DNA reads TGCGCCAGCAGCCAAGAATACACCACCGGAAACACCATATATTTT.

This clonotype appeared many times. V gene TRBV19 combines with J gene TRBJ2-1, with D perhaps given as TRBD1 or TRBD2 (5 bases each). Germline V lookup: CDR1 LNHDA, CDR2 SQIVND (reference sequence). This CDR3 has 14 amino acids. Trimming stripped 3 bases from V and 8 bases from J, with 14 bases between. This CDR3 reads CASSIRMGVHEQFF. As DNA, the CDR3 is TGTGCCAGTAGTATTCGAATGGGGGTCCATGAGCAGTTCTTC.

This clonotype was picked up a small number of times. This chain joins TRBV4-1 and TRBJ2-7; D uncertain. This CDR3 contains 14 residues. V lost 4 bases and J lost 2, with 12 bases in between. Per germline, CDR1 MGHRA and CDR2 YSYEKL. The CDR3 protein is CASSPKGGAYEQYF. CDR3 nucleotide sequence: TGCGCCAGCAGCCCGAAAGGTGGAGCCTACGAGCAGTACTTC.

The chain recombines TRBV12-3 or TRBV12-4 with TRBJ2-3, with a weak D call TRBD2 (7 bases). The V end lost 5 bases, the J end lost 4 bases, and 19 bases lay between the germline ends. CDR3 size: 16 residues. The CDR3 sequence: CASSTTPRGGADTQYF. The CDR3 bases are TGTGCCAGCAGTACTACACCTAGGGGGGGGGCAGATACGCAGTATTTT.

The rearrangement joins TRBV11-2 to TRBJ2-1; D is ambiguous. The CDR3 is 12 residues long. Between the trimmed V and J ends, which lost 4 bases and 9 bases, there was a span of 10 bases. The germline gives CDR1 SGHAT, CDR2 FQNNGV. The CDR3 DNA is TGTGCCAGCAGCTACAAGGAGATTGAGCAGTTCTTC. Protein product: CASSYKEIEQFF.

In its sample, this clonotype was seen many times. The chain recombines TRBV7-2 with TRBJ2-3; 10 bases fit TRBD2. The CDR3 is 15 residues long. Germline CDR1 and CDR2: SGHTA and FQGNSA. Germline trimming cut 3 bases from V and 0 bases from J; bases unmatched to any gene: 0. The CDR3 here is CASSLTSGSTDTQYF. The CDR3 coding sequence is TGTGCCAGCAGCTTGACTAGCGGGAGCACAGATACGCAGTATTTT.

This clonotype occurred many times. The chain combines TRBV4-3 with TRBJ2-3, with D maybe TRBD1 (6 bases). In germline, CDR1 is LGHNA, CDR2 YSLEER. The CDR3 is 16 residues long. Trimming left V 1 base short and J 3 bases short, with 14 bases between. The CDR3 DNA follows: TGCGCCAGCAGCCAAGCGTTAGGACAGCCAACAGATACGCAGTATTTT. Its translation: CASSQALGQPTDTQYF.

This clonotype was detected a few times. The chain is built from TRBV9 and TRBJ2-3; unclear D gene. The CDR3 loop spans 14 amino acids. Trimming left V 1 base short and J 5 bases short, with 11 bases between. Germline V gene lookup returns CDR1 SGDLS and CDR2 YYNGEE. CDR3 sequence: CASSVKGVRDTQYF. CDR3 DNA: TGTGCCAGCAGCGTAAAGGGTGTGAGAGATACGCAGTATTTT.

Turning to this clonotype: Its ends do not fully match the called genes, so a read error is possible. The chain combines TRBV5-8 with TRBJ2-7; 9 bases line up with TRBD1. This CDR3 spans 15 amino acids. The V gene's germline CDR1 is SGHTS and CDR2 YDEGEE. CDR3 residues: CASSKGQGGSCEQYF. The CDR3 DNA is TGTGCCAGCAGCAAGGGACAGGGCGGATCCTGCGAGCAGTACTTC.

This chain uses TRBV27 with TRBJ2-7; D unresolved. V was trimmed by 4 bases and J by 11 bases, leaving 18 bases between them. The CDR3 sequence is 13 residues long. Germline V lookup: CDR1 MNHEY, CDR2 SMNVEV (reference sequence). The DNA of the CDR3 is TGTGCCAGCAGTTCGTCAACTGGACCCAAAAAGTACTTC. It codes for CASSSSTGPKKYF.

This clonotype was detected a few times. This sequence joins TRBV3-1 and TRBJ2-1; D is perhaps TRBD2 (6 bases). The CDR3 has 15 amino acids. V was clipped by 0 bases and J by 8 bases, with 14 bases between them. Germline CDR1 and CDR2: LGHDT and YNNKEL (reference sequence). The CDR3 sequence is CASSQEVAGLDEQFF. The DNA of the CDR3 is TGTGCCAGCAGCCAAGAAGTGGCGGGGCTGGATGAGCAGTTCTTC.

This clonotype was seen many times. CDR3 amino acids: CASSQGLAGLYEQYF. CDR3 DNA sequence: TGCGCCAGCAGCCAAGGACTAGCGGGGCTGTACGAGCAGTACTTC. The V and J genes are TRBV4-3 and TRBJ2-7; TRBD2 agrees at 11 bases. Germline trimming cut 1 base from V and 4 bases from J; bases unmatched to any gene: 3. CDR3 length: 15 amino acids. Germline-derived CDR1 and CDR2 are LGHNA and YSLEER.

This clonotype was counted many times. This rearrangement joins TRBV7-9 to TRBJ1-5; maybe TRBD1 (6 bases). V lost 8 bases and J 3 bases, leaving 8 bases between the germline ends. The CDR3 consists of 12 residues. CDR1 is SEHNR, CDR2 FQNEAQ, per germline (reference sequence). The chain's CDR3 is CASQGHNQPQHF. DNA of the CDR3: TGTGCCAGCCAGGGACACAATCAGCCCCAGCATTTT.

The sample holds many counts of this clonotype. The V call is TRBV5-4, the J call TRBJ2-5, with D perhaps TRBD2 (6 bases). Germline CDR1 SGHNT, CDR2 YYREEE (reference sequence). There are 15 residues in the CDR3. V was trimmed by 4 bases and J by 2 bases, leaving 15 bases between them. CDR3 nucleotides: TGTGCCAGCAGCACCGGGACTGATTCACAAGAGACCCAGTACTTC. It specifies CASSTGTDSQETQYF. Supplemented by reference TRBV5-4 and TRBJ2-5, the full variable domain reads ETGVTQSPTHLIKTRGQQVTLRCSSQSGHNTVSWYQQALGQGPQFIFQYYREEENGRGNFPPRFSGLQFPNYSSELNVNALELDDSALYLCASSTGTDSQETQYFGPGTRLLVL.

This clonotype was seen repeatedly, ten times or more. CDR3: CSASLLNYEQYF. For the CDR3, the DNA is TGCAGTGCTAGTTTACTTAACTACGAGCAGTACTTC. The chain uses TRBV20-1 and TRBJ2-7; the D is unclear. The V gene's germline CDR1 is DFQATT and CDR2 SNEGSKA (reference sequence). V gave up 3 bases and J gave up 3 bases, with 9 bases separating them. This CDR3 region has 12 residues.

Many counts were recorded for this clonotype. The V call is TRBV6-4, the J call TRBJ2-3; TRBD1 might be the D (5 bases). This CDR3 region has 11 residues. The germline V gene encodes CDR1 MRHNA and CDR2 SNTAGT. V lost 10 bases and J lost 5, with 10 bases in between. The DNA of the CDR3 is TGTGCCAACTCAGGGCGAGATACGCAGTATTTT. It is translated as CANSGRDTQYF.